This is a list of T cell receptor beta chains from one sample in a study of blood T cells in healthy people across ages. In TCRdb, the 5' RACE reads were re-called with MiXCR into one record per CDR3 protein. The repertoire holds approximately 1.5 million distinct CDR3 sequences, approximately 32% seen once, with around 10% in the top ten. Sequenced material: blood. All receptors derive from a woman in her twenties or thirties in good health. CDR3s include the opening cysteine and the closing phenylalanine or tryptophan. The order of the fields is J gene, V gene, D gene, clone size, CDR3 DNA, CDR3 protein. A D gene is named only where the DNA matches it firmly. The size of a clone is reported for some rows only, either as once, few or many, or as a class for expanded clones.

j_gene: TRBJ1-2; v_gene: TRBV7-9; d_gene: .; abundance: few; CDR3nt: TGTGCCAGCAGCTTAACAGAAGTGGTGGGCTACACCTTC; CDR3aa: CASSLTEVVGYTF
j_gene: TRBJ2-7; v_gene: TRBV10-3; d_gene: .; abundance: few; CDR3nt: TGTGCCATCAGTGAGTCCACTAGCCGAAGCTACGAGCAGTACTTC; CDR3aa: CAISESTSRSYEQYF
j_gene: TRBJ2-7; v_gene: TRBV20-1; d_gene: TRBD1; abundance: many; CDR3nt: TGCAGTGCTCGACAGGGGGCGATGGGGAACGAGCAGTACTTC; CDR3aa: CSARQGAMGNEQYF
j_gene: TRBJ2-3; v_gene: TRBV9; d_gene: TRBD2; abundance: .; CDR3nt: TGTGCCAGCAGCGTAGGGGGGGGAGCGACAGATACGCAGTATTTT; CDR3aa: CASSVGGGATDTQYF
j_gene: TRBJ2-5; v_gene: TRBV5-1; d_gene: .; abundance: .; CDR3nt: TGCGCCAGCAGCTTGGAGCGGCTAGAGGGAGAGACCCAGTACTTC; CDR3aa: CASSLERLEGETQYF
j_gene: TRBJ1-5; v_gene: TRBV7-9; d_gene: .; abundance: few; CDR3nt: TGTGCCAGCAGCTTATGGGGGTCCAATCAGCCCCAGCATTTT; CDR3aa: CASSLWGSNQPQHF
j_gene: TRBJ1-2; v_gene: TRBV7-2; d_gene: TRBD1; abundance: .; CDR3nt: TGTGCCAGCAGCGGGCAGACAGGGCCTGGGGCTGGCTACACCTTC; CDR3aa: CASSGQTGPGAGYTF
j_gene: TRBJ2-5; v_gene: TRBV25-1; d_gene: .; abundance: .; CDR3nt: TGTGCCAGCAGTGAAGGGTACCCTGGGGAGACCCAGTACTTC; CDR3aa: CASSEGYPGETQYF
j_gene: TRBJ2-1; v_gene: TRBV5-1; d_gene: TRBD1; abundance: few; CDR3nt: TGCGCCAGCAGCTTGCCCCCACAGGGGGCTTACAATGAGCAGTTCTTC; CDR3aa: CASSLPPQGAYNEQFF
j_gene: TRBJ2-1; v_gene: TRBV7-3; d_gene: TRBD2; abundance: .; CDR3nt: TGTGCCAGCAGCTTAGGGGGGACTAGCACGGGCAATGTGCAGTTCTTC; CDR3aa: CASSLGGTSTGNVQFF
j_gene: TRBJ2-1; v_gene: TRBV18; d_gene: TRBD2; abundance: .; CDR3nt: TGTGCCAGCTCACCACCTGGGAGGGACGGGCAGTTCTTC; CDR3aa: CASSPPGRDGQFF
j_gene: TRBJ1-2; v_gene: TRBV10-3; d_gene: .; abundance: few; CDR3nt: TGTGCCATCAGCAGTACTTCCTATGGCTACACCTTC; CDR3aa: CAISSTSYGYTF
j_gene: TRBJ2-5; v_gene: TRBV4-3; d_gene: .; abundance: few; CDR3nt: TGCGCCAGCAGCCAAGATATCCCCCAGTTCTCCGGCGGAGAGACCCAGTACTTC; CDR3aa: CASSQDIPQFSGGETQYF
j_gene: TRBJ2-7; v_gene: TRBV20-1; d_gene: TRBD1; abundance: .; CDR3nt: TGCAGTGCTAGAGAGTCCGAGACAGGGGCCTACGAGCAGTACTTC; CDR3aa: CSARESETGAYEQYF
j_gene: TRBJ1-6; v_gene: TRBV27; d_gene: .; abundance: .; CDR3nt: TGTGCCAGCAGTTTAACAGGGTGGGGGAATTCACCCCTCCACTTT; CDR3aa: CASSLTGWGNSPLHF
j_gene: TRBJ2-1; v_gene: TRBV4-2; d_gene: .; abundance: .; CDR3nt: TGTGCCAGCAGCCAACAAGGAGACTACCGAACGAGCTCCTACAATGAGCAGTTCTTC; CDR3aa: CASSQQGDYRTSSYNEQFF
j_gene: TRBJ1-5; v_gene: TRBV6-1; d_gene: .; abundance: few; CDR3nt: TGTGCCAGCAGTGGGGAGGGGAATAGCAATCAGCCCCAGCATTTT; CDR3aa: CASSGEGNSNQPQHF
j_gene: TRBJ2-1; v_gene: TRBV27; d_gene: .; abundance: few; CDR3nt: TGTGCCAGCAGTCTTCGGCAAGGGGGAAGCTCCTACAATGAGCAGTTCTTC; CDR3aa: CASSLRQGGSSYNEQFF
j_gene: TRBJ2-1; v_gene: TRBV6-2/TRBV6-3; d_gene: TRBD2; abundance: few; CDR3nt: TGTGCCACCTCAACAGGGGGACTAGCGGGAGCTGTTTTTTTGTATGAGCAGTTCTTC; CDR3aa: CATSTGGLAGAVFLYEQFF
j_gene: TRBJ2-6; v_gene: TRBV20-1; d_gene: .; abundance: few; CDR3nt: TGCAGTGCTAGGCCCGGAAACTCTGGGGCCAACGTCCTGACTTTC; CDR3aa: CSARPGNSGANVLTF
j_gene: TRBJ2-1; v_gene: TRBV20-1; d_gene: .; abundance: .; CDR3nt: TGCAGTGCCGGGCGCGGGGCCTCCTACAATGAGCAGTTCTTC; CDR3aa: CSAGRGASYNEQFF
j_gene: TRBJ2-1; v_gene: TRBV5-4; d_gene: TRBD2; abundance: .; CDR3nt: TGTGCCAGCAGTTCCGGGACTAGCGGCCCCCATGAGCAGTTCTTC; CDR3aa: CASSSGTSGPHEQFF
j_gene: TRBJ2-5; v_gene: TRBV11-1; d_gene: .; abundance: .; CDR3nt: TGTGCCAGCAGCTTAGGGCGGACAGCAGTTGCACAAGAGACCCAGTACTTC; CDR3aa: CASSLGRTAVAQETQYF
j_gene: TRBJ1-2; v_gene: TRBV12-3/TRBV12-4; d_gene: .; abundance: .; CDR3nt: TGTGCCAGCTCGCGGACCCTTGGGGGCTACACCTTC; CDR3aa: CASSRTLGGYTF
j_gene: TRBJ1-5; v_gene: TRBV12-3/TRBV12-4; d_gene: .; abundance: many; CDR3nt: TGTGCCAGCAAAGTAGGCGTACAGCCCCAGCATTTT; CDR3aa: CASKVGVQPQHF
j_gene: TRBJ1-5; v_gene: TRBV6-1; d_gene: TRBD1; abundance: .; CDR3nt: TGTGCCACGAACTCCGGACAGGGGCGCAATCAGCCCCAGCATTTT; CDR3aa: CATNSGQGRNQPQHF
j_gene: TRBJ2-1; v_gene: TRBV12-3/TRBV12-4; d_gene: TRBD2; abundance: .; CDR3nt: TGTGCCAGCAGGGGGACTAGCGGGAGGGCCAGCAATGAGCAGTTCTTC; CDR3aa: CASRGTSGRASNEQFF
j_gene: TRBJ2-1; v_gene: TRBV20-1; d_gene: TRBD1; abundance: few; CDR3nt: TGCAGTGCTAGTCAGGGGGCTGGGGAGCAGTTCTTC; CDR3aa: CSASQGAGEQFF
j_gene: TRBJ2-1; v_gene: TRBV27; d_gene: .; abundance: .; CDR3nt: TGTGCCAGCAGTGTCGGACAGTTCGATGAGCAGTTCTTC; CDR3aa: CASSVGQFDEQFF
j_gene: TRBJ2-3; v_gene: TRBV9; d_gene: .; abundance: few; CDR3nt: TGTGCCAGCAGCGCCCAGCTTAGAGACACAGATACGCAGTATTTT; CDR3aa: CASSAQLRDTDTQYF
j_gene: TRBJ1-1; v_gene: TRBV20-1; d_gene: .; abundance: .; CDR3nt: TGCAGTGCTTCACAGGGTCCTCTGAACACTGAAGCTTTCTTT; CDR3aa: CSASQGPLNTEAFF
j_gene: TRBJ2-1; v_gene: TRBV27; d_gene: .; abundance: .; CDR3nt: TGTGCCAGCAGTTTATCGACGGGGGTAGGAAATGAGCAGTTCTTC; CDR3aa: CASSLSTGVGNEQFF
j_gene: TRBJ2-1; v_gene: TRBV10-3; d_gene: TRBD2; abundance: .; CDR3nt: TGTGCCATCAGTGAGTTACCCGGGACTAGAGGCTCCTACAATGAGCAGTTCTTC; CDR3aa: CAISELPGTRGSYNEQFF
j_gene: TRBJ2-1; v_gene: TRBV20-1; d_gene: .; abundance: .; CDR3nt: TGCAGTGCTCCGAGTCGGGGACAAGAGACCCAGTTCTTC; CDR3aa: CSAPSRGQETQFF
j_gene: TRBJ1-5; v_gene: TRBV10-3; d_gene: .; abundance: .; CDR3nt: TGTGCCATCAGTTCCCCTGGCCCCGACAGCAATCAGCCCCAGCATTTT; CDR3aa: CAISSPGPDSNQPQHF
j_gene: TRBJ1-1; v_gene: TRBV19; d_gene: .; abundance: .; CDR3nt: TGTGCCAGTAAATTTTCATTTAGACCAGCCATGAACACTGAAGCTTTCTTT; CDR3aa: CASKFSFRPAMNTEAFF
j_gene: TRBJ2-6; v_gene: TRBV9; d_gene: .; abundance: .; CDR3nt: TGTGCCAGCAGCGTGGTAAAGAGTCAGATCTCTGGGGCCAACGTCCTGACTTTC; CDR3aa: CASSVVKSQISGANVLTF
j_gene: TRBJ2-7; v_gene: TRBV19; d_gene: TRBD2; abundance: .; CDR3nt: TGTGCCAGTAGTATAGATCTAGCGGGAGTCGACGAGCAGTACTTC; CDR3aa: CASSIDLAGVDEQYF
j_gene: TRBJ2-1; v_gene: TRBV9; d_gene: TRBD1; abundance: .; CDR3nt: TGTGCCAGCAGTGGACAGGGGGCTTGGTTCTCTGGGAATGAGCAGTTCTTC; CDR3aa: CASSGQGAWFSGNEQFF
j_gene: TRBJ2-5; v_gene: TRBV3-1; d_gene: TRBD2; abundance: few; CDR3nt: TGTGCCAGCACCCATCCCCTAGCGGGGGTGGAGACCCAGTACTTC; CDR3aa: CASTHPLAGVETQYF
j_gene: TRBJ1-2; v_gene: TRBV6-5; d_gene: .; abundance: .; CDR3nt: TGTGCCAGCAGTTACGGGCAGGGCAACCCCTATGGCTACACCTTC; CDR3aa: CASSYGQGNPYGYTF
j_gene: TRBJ2-7; v_gene: TRBV4-1; d_gene: .; abundance: many; CDR3nt: TGCGCCAGCAGCCCATCCCGCAACTACTACGAGCAGTACTTC; CDR3aa: CASSPSRNYYEQYF
j_gene: TRBJ2-3; v_gene: TRBV4-1; d_gene: .; abundance: .; CDR3nt: TGCGCCAGCGGCCAAGAGGGGGGGAGCACAGATACGCAGTATTTT; CDR3aa: CASGQEGGSTDTQYF
j_gene: TRBJ2-7; v_gene: TRBV4-1; d_gene: .; abundance: few; CDR3nt: TGCGCCAGCAGCCGACCGGTGAGATCCTACGAGCAGTACTTC; CDR3aa: CASSRPVRSYEQYF
j_gene: TRBJ2-7; v_gene: TRBV28; d_gene: TRBD2; abundance: .; CDR3nt: TGTGCCAGCAGTTCTCAACCGGGACTAGCAACCTACGAGCAGTACTTC; CDR3aa: CASSSQPGLATYEQYF
j_gene: TRBJ2-7; v_gene: TRBV6-6; d_gene: TRBD2; abundance: .; CDR3nt: TGTGCCAGCAGTGCCCCGGGGGGGCCCGCCCACGAGCAGTACTTC; CDR3aa: CASSAPGGPAHEQYF
j_gene: TRBJ2-7; v_gene: TRBV5-1; d_gene: .; abundance: .; CDR3nt: TGCGCCAGCAGCTTGGGGGACACTACAGACGAGCAGTACTTC; CDR3aa: CASSLGDTTDEQYF
j_gene: TRBJ2-7; v_gene: TRBV18; d_gene: TRBD2; abundance: few; CDR3nt: TGTGCCAGCTCACCACGATTAGCGGGGGGCCACGAGCAGTACTTC; CDR3aa: CASSPRLAGGHEQYF
j_gene: TRBJ2-7; v_gene: TRBV10-1; d_gene: TRBD1; abundance: few; CDR3nt: TGCGCCAGCAGTGATCAAGGGACAGAATACTTATACGAGCAGTACTTC; CDR3aa: CASSDQGTEYLYEQYF
j_gene: TRBJ1-4; v_gene: TRBV20-1; d_gene: .; abundance: .; CDR3nt: TGCAGTGCAAAGGGAGGGTATGAAAAACTGTTTTTT; CDR3aa: CSAKGGYEKLFF
j_gene: TRBJ2-1; v_gene: TRBV20-1; d_gene: TRBD1; abundance: .; CDR3nt: TGCAGTGCTGGGGTGGGAAACAGGGGGGCGTTCTACGATGAGCAGTTCTTC; CDR3aa: CSAGVGNRGAFYDEQFF
j_gene: TRBJ1-1; v_gene: TRBV7-8; d_gene: .; abundance: once; CDR3nt: TGTGCCAGCAGCGTAGGAGGGGAAGAAGCTTTCTTT; CDR3aa: CASSVGGEEAFF
j_gene: TRBJ1-6; v_gene: TRBV5-6; d_gene: TRBD1; abundance: few; CDR3nt: TGTGCCAGCGGACAGGGAGGGAATTCACCCCTCCACTTT; CDR3aa: CASGQGGNSPLHF
j_gene: TRBJ2-5; v_gene: TRBV7-3; d_gene: .; abundance: few; CDR3nt: TGTGCCAGCAGCCCTCGGTGGGGAAACCAAGAGACCCAGTACTTC; CDR3aa: CASSPRWGNQETQYF
j_gene: TRBJ2-1; v_gene: TRBV7-3; d_gene: TRBD2; abundance: few; CDR3nt: TGTGCCAGCAGCCGGACTAGCGGGAGTCGAGTCAATGAGCAGTTCTTC; CDR3aa: CASSRTSGSRVNEQFF
j_gene: TRBJ2-5; v_gene: TRBV15; d_gene: TRBD2; abundance: few; CDR3nt: TGTGCCACCAGCAGAGGACTAGCCGGAGAGACCCAGTACTTC; CDR3aa: CATSRGLAGETQYF